These T cell receptor beta chains were read from a single sample in a study of long-term antiretroviral therapy in people with HIV. The data were produced by immunoSEQ multiplex PCR, yet TCRdb's version contains in-frame clones alone and is incomplete. Counted here are about 28,000 clones, approximately 88% occurring once; the ten biggest clones make up about 4.3%. This material consisted of unsorted PBMCs, taken 0.5 years after starting antiretroviral therapy. These receptors were obtained from a woman aged 18-29 years with HIV. Each CDR3 is given with its conserved first and last residue. Fields, in order: D gene, V gene, J gene, clone size, CDR3 DNA, CDR3 protein. A D gene is named only where the DNA matches it firmly. Only part of the rows carry a size: once, few, many, or a class if the clone is expanded.

NA	TRBV5-4	TRBJ2-1	NA	TGTGCCAGCAGCTTGCTCTCACTTCACTCCTACAATGAGCAGTTCTTC	CASSLLSLHSYNEQFF
TRBD2	TRBV6-6	TRBJ2-1	NA	TGTGCCAGCAGTTACACGGTAGCGGGGGACAATGAGCAGTTCTTC	CASSYTVAGDNEQFF
NA	TRBV4-3	TRBJ1-1	NA	TGCGCCAGCAGCCCCGCTAGGGGACCTTGGATTAACACTGAAGCTTTCTTT	CASSPARGPWINTEAFF
TRBD2	TRBV28	TRBJ2-2	once	TGTGCCAACTTAGCGGGAGGGCCAACCGGGGAGCTGTTTTTT	CANLAGGPTGELFF
TRBD2	TRBV15	TRBJ2-2	NA	TGTGCCACCAGCAGAGACCCGGGAGGAGGAACCGGGGAGCTGTTTTTT	CATSRDPGGGTGELFF
NA	TRBV15	TRBJ2-1	NA	TGTGCCACCAGCAGAGATCGAGGGCGCTCCTACAATGAGCAGTTCTTC	CATSRDRGRSYNEQFF
NA	TRBV10-3	TRBJ2-1	NA	TGTGCCATCAGTGCTGTCCAGGGCCCCAACAATGAGCAGTTCTTC	CAISAVQGPNNEQFF
NA	TRBV18	TRBJ1-5	NA	TGTGCCAGCTCACCTTCGAGGGCAGGGAGATCTAGCAATCAGCCCCAGCATTTT	CASSPSRAGRSSNQPQHF
TRBD2	TRBV11-2	TRBJ2-2	NA	TGTGCCAGCAGCCAACGGACTAGCGGCGACACCGGGGAGCTGTTTTTT	CASSQRTSGDTGELFF
NA	TRBV28	TRBJ1-2	NA	TGTGCCAGCAGGACCCAGGGGCAAAACTATGGCTACACCTTC	CASRTQGQNYGYTF
NA	TRBV5-1	TRBJ1-1	NA	TGCGCCAGCAGCCCGGCGGCTGGGGCTTTCTTT	CASSPAAGAFF
TRBD1	TRBV28	TRBJ1-3	few	TGTGCCAGCAGTCCCAGACAGGGGATTGGAAACACCATATATTTT	CASSPRQGIGNTIYF
NA	TRBV6-1	TRBJ2-3	NA	TGTGCCAGCAGTGCAGTCCCACCGGATACGCAGTATTTT	CASSAVPPDTQYF
NA	TRBV7-9	TRBJ2-2	few	TGTGCCAGCAGCTTTGGACAGATCTTGAACACCGGGGAGCTGTTTTTT	CASSFGQILNTGELFF
NA	TRBV19	TRBJ2-4	NA	TGTGCCAGTAGTATGTCGGCAGAGAAAAACATTCAGTACTTC	CASSMSAEKNIQYF
NA	TRBV5-4	TRBJ2-5	NA	TGTGCCAGCAGGGGAGAGAGGGGAGAGACCCAGTACTTC	CASRGERGETQYF
NA	TRBV28	TRBJ2-5	NA	TGTGCCAGCAGTTCTCGAAGGCCGACAGAAACGAAAGAGACCCAGTACTTC	CASSSRRPTETKETQYF
TRBD2	TRBV7-9	TRBJ2-1	NA	TGTGCCAGCAGCTTTATCACGTCTAGCGGGCCTACTTACAATGAGCAGTTCTTC	CASSFITSSGPTYNEQFF
NA	TRBV6-6	TRBJ1-1	few	TGTGCCAGCAGTAGCTGGGAGGACACTGAAGCTTTCTTT	CASSSWEDTEAFF
NA	TRBV6-6	TRBJ2-7	once	TGTGCCAGCAGTACTAGACTAGACGAGCAGTACTTC	CASSTRLDEQYF
NA	TRBV6-5	TRBJ2-7	NA	TGTGCCAGCAGACCCACCGCTGCGGACCCCTACGAGCAGTACTTC	CASRPTAADPYEQYF
NA	TRBV2	TRBJ1-3	once	TGTGCCAGCAGACGCGAGCGGGGGGCCGGTGGAAACACCATATATTTT	CASRRERGAGGNTIYF
TRBD1	TRBV4-3	TRBJ1-1	NA	TGCGCCAGCAGCCATTCCCGGGACAGTGAAGCTTTCTTT	CASSHSRDSEAFF
TRBD2	TRBV6-1	TRBJ2-1	NA	TGTGCCACCGTGATACTAGCGGCCAAATACAATGAGCAGTTCTTC	CATVILAAKYNEQFF
TRBD1	TRBV14	TRBJ1-1	NA	TGTGCCAGCAGCCTCAGGGGGATTATCACTGAAGCTTTCTTT	CASSLRGIITEAFF
TRBD1	TRBV7-9	TRBJ2-7	NA	TGTGCCAGCAGCTCTCGGGGACAGGGCTACTACGAGCAGTACTTC	CASSSRGQGYYEQYF
TRBD2	TRBV7-6	TRBJ2-1	NA	TGTGCCAGCAGCCGCGGGACTAGCGGGAGCTCCTACAATGAGCAGTTCTTC	CASSRGTSGSSYNEQFF
TRBD2	TRBV6-1	TRBJ2-7	NA	TGTGCCAGCAGTGAACTAGCGGAATCCTACGAGCAGTACTTC	CASSELAESYEQYF
NA	TRBV19	TRBJ2-7	NA	TGTGCCAGTAGTCCTTGGACAGAGAGAGGGTCCTACGAGCAGTACTTC	CASSPWTERGSYEQYF
NA	TRBV28	TRBJ1-6	NA	TGTGCCACCGACGTGGGCTTTAATTCACCCCTCCACTTT	CATDVGFNSPLHF
NA	TRBV6-5	TRBJ1-2	NA	TGTGCCAGCAGTTACACAGGGTCGGGAGGGGGCTACACCTTC	CASSYTGSGGGYTF
TRBD2	TRBV7-8	TRBJ2-7	NA	TGTGCCAGCAGCTTAGCTAGCGGGAGTCGATACGAGCAGTACTTC	CASSLASGSRYEQYF
NA	TRBV27	TRBJ1-1	NA	TGTGCCAGCAGTTCTCTATTGTGGGGGGGCGCATACACTGAAGCTTTCTTT	CASSSLLWGGAYTEAFF
TRBD2	TRBV6-1	TRBJ2-7	NA	TGTGCCAGCAACCCGGGACTAGGAGTCTACGAGCAGTACTTC	CASNPGLGVYEQYF
NA	TRBV7-2	TRBJ1-2	NA	TGTGCCAGCAGCTCCGGACAGCAAGGGAACTATGGCTACACCTTC	CASSSGQQGNYGYTF
NA	TRBV28	TRBJ2-4	once	TGTGCCAGCAGTTTTTTGGGCATTCAGTACTTC	CASSFLGIQYF
TRBD2	TRBV6-5	TRBJ2-1	NA	TGTGCCAGCAGTTACAGAGTAGCGGGGGACAATGAGCAGTTCTTC	CASSYRVAGDNEQFF
TRBD1	TRBV7-9	TRBJ1-2	medium-sized	TGTGCCAGCAGCTCACCCAACAGGGGGGCTAACTATGGCTACACCTTC	CASSSPNRGANYGYTF
TRBD1	TRBV5-5	TRBJ2-4	NA	TGTGCCAGCAGCTTGGCCGGACAGGGACTAGCCAAAAACATTCAGTACTTC	CASSLAGQGLAKNIQYF
NA	TRBV4-1	TRBJ2-7	once	TGCGCCAGCAGCCAACAAACAGGGTTTTATAACGAGCAGTACTTC	CASSQQTGFYNEQYF
NA	TRBV2	TRBJ1-3	once	TGTGCCAGCAGTGTAATACCGCTGGGTGGAAACACCATATATTTT	CASSVIPLGGNTIYF
NA	TRBV19	TRBJ2-1	NA	TGTGCCAGTAGTATTTCGGGGAGCTCCTACAATGAGCAGTTCTTC	CASSISGSSYNEQFF